Below are 19 T cell receptor beta chains sequenced from a single sample in a study of CD8+ T cells in alopecia areata. After isolation, RNA underwent reverse transcription to generate cDNA as the sequencing template. Data came from immunoSEQ multiplex PCR; TCRdb stores just in-frame clones and leaves some out. The sample holds about 180,000 clones; approximately 52% are singletons and the top ten take roughly 17%. As for treatment: oral pan-JAK inhibitor, 5-10 mg twice daily. This material consisted of CD4+ T cells sorted from blood, taken around week 55, from a patient treated with tofacitinib. These receptors all stem from a human donor with alopecia areata.

V gene TRBV5-1 combines with J gene TRBJ2-2; no clear D. The CDR3 covers 16 residues. Between the trimmed V and J ends, which lost 4 bases and 4 bases, there was a span of 17 bases. Germline V lookup: CDR1 SGHRS, CDR2 YFSETQ. The CDR3 sequence is CASSTRPLIGTGELFF. In nucleotides, the CDR3 is TGCGCCAGCAGCACCCGGCCCCTCATTGGCACCGGGGAGCTGTTTTTT.

The CDR3, as DNA: TGTGCCAGTGGGACAGGGGGCAGTCAGTACTTC. This encodes CASGTGGSQYF. The V call is TRBV2, the J call TRBJ2-7; 12 bases fit TRBD1. This CDR3 spans 11 amino acids. V was pared by 9 bases and J by 10 bases, with 4 bases of the junction left unmatched. CDR1 SNHLY and CDR2 FYNNEI come from the germline V gene.

The rearrangement joins TRBV7-9 to TRBJ2-7; possibly TRBD1 for D (5 bases). There are 15 residues in the CDR3. Germline V gene data show CDR1 as SEHNR and CDR2 as FQNEAQ (reference sequence). Trimming left V 0 bases short and J 3 bases short, with 12 bases between. In DNA, the CDR3 is TGTGCCAGCAGCTTAGCCGCAGGGTACGTCTACGAGCAGTACTTC. Translating gives CASSLAAGYVYEQYF.

V usage is TRBV29-1 and J usage is TRBJ2-3, with D perhaps TRBD1 (7 bases). Germline values: CDR1 SQVTM, CDR2 ANQGSEA. V was pared by 4 bases and J by 4 bases, with 18 bases between. The CDR3 spans 15 residues. The CDR3 bases are TGCAGCGTTGTAGTATGGGTCAGGGGGGCAGATACGCAGTATTTT. This translates into CSVVVWVRGADTQYF.

The rearrangement joins TRBV2 to TRBJ1-2; D is unclear. This CDR3 contains 13 residues. Germline V gene data show CDR1 as SNHLY and CDR2 as FYNNEI. Trimming shortened V by 2 bases and J by 3 bases, and 7 bases separated the two germline ends. CDR3 coding DNA: TGTGCCAGCAGTGAAATTGCCGACTATGGCTACACCTTC. This translates into CASSEIADYGYTF. Based on the CDR3 plus reference TRBV2 and TRBJ1-2, the full variable domain is EPEVTQTPSHQVTQMGQEVILRCVPISNHLYFYWYRQILGQKVEFLVSFYNNEISEKSEIFDDQFSVERPDGSNFTLKIRSTKLEDSAMYFCASSEIADYGYTFGSGTRLTVV.

The gene calls are TRBV27 and TRBJ1-5; tentatively, D is TRBD1 (5 bases). Germline loops: CDR1 MNHEY, CDR2 SMNVEV (reference sequence). The CDR3 covers 16 residues. Trimming shortened V by 2 bases and J by 1 base, and 12 bases separated the two germline ends. CDR3 sequence: CASSLTARDSNQPQHF. The CDR3 DNA is TGTGCCAGCAGTTTAACCGCCCGGGACAGCAATCAGCCCCAGCATTTT.

This clone was counted only a few times. The rearrangement uses TRBV27 and TRBJ2-3, with D unclear. The V and J ends lost 6 bases and 1 base respectively, with 11 bases between them. The V gene's germline CDR1 is MNHEY and CDR2 SMNVEV (reference sequence). There are 14 residues in the CDR3. CDR3: CASSMNTGTDTQYF. The CDR3 region has the DNA TGTGCCAGCAGCATGAACACCGGCACAGATACGCAGTATTTT.

The V call is TRBV29-1, the J call TRBJ1-1; D unresolved. In germline, CDR1 is SQVTM, CDR2 ANQGSEA. The CDR3 contains 15 residues. Trimming took off 6 bases at V and 0 bases at J, with 17 bases between the two ends. The CDR3 region is CSVAPMMNMNTEAFF. CDR3 nucleotide sequence: TGCAGCGTGGCCCCTATGATGAACATGAACACTGAAGCTTTCTTT. Combining the CDR3 with reference TRBV29-1 and TRBJ1-1 gives the whole variable domain SAVISQKPSRDICQRGTSLTIQCQVDSQVTMMFWYRQQPGQSLTLIATANQGSEATYESGFVIDKFPISRPNLTFSTLTVSNMSPEDSSIYLCSVAPMMNMNTEAFFGQGTRLTVV.

Notes on this clone: The junction shows a germline mismatch at one end, possibly a read error. The chain links TRBV10-3 to TRBJ1-1; D is uncertain. CDR1 is ENHRY and CDR2 is SYGVKD in the germline V gene. CDR3 length: 12 residues. The CDR3 DNA follows: TGTGCCATCAGTGAGTACCCTCCCCCCCAAGATTTT. It translates to CAISEYPPPQDF.

This clone turned up a few times. The chain has TRBV7-9 and TRBJ1-2; TRBD1 matches at 9 bases. The CDR3 loop spans 13 amino acids. Per germline, CDR1 SEHNR and CDR2 FQNEAQ (reference sequence). Trimming at V came to 5 bases and at J to 6 bases, leaving 4 bases not matched to a gene. DNA for the CDR3: TGTGCCAGCAGCCACAGGGGGCTTAATGGCTACACCTTC. Protein sequence: CASSHRGLNGYTF.

The rearrangement joins TRBV4-1 to TRBJ1-4; D remains ambiguous. The CDR3 is made up of 12 amino acids. CDR1 and CDR2 from the germline V gene are MGHRA and YSYEKL. V shed 6 bases and J shed 8 bases, with 10 bases lying between them. The CDR3 DNA is TGCGCCAGCAGGAAGGCGGGGGAAAAACTGTTTTTT. Translating gives CASRKAGEKLFF.

The CDR3 sequence: CASSLSAYEQYF. Here the CDR3 DNA reads TGCGCCAGCAGCTTATCAGCCTACGAGCAGTACTTC. V usage is TRBV5-1 and J usage is TRBJ2-7; D call uncertain. The CDR3 sequence is 12 residues long. CDR1 is SGHRS, CDR2 YFSETQ, per germline. V was clipped by 2 bases and J by 2 bases, with 5 bases between them.

The CDR3 sequence is CASSESGYQPQHF. Written as DNA, the CDR3 is TGTGCCAGCAGTGAAAGTGGGTATCAGCCCCAGCATTTT. The genes are TRBV6-1 and TRBJ1-5; D unresolved. V was clipped by 2 bases and J by 5 bases, with 7 bases between them. From germline, CDR1 is MNHNS and CDR2 SASEGT. This CDR3 has 13 residues.

This clone has a handful of counts. The chain uses TRBV5-1 and TRBJ2-3; 8 bases are shared with TRBD2. The length of the CDR3 is 17 residues. Germline loops: CDR1 SGHRS, CDR2 YFSETQ. V dropped 0 bases and J dropped 7; count of bases not matched to a gene: 13. As DNA, the CDR3 is TGCGCCAGCAGCTTGGGGCCCAGAGGAGCGGGGGTAAATACGCAGTATTTT. This codes for CASSLGPRGAGVNTQYF.

This clone was seen a few times. Here the CDR3 DNA reads TGTGCCAGCAGCCGCACTAGCGGGGGGGCGCAAACGCAGTATTTT. It codes for CASSRTSGGAQTQYF. V is TRBV6-5 and J is TRBJ2-3, with 13 bases identical to TRBD2. CDR1 MNHEY and CDR2 SVGAGI come from the germline V gene. This CDR3 contains 15 residues. V gave up 6 bases and J gave up 9 bases; unmatched junction bases: 9.

This clone was counted between two and nine times. The chain carries TRBV19 and TRBJ1-5, with D tentatively TRBD1 (5 bases). The CDR3 contains 14 residues. V shed 3 bases and J shed 6 bases, with 12 bases lying between them. The germline CDR1 and CDR2 sequences are LNHDA and SQIVND (reference sequence). CDR3 bases: TGTGCCAGTAGTATGACAGTTGGTCTTCAGCCCCAGCATTTT. It yields the protein CASSMTVGLQPQHF.

The chain combines TRBV5-1 with TRBJ2-5, with TRBD1 matching over 8 bases. V shed 2 bases, J shed 2 bases, and the junction held 5 bases outside the gene matches. Per the germline V gene, CDR1 is SGHRS and CDR2 is YFSETQ. The CDR3 has 15 amino acids. The CDR3 DNA reads as TGCGCCAGCAGCTTCGGGGACAGGCAACAAGAGACCCAGTACTTC. As protein: CASSFGDRQQETQYF.

This clone was seen only a few times. The rearrangement joins TRBV5-1 to TRBJ2-5, with D possibly called TRBD1 or TRBD2 (6 bases each). Trimming took off 6 bases at V and 1 base at J, with 10 bases between the two ends. Germline-derived CDR1 and CDR2 are SGHRS and YFSETQ. The CDR3 is made up of 13 amino acids. CDR3 protein: CASTGGLQETQYF. In nucleotides, the CDR3 is TGCGCCAGCACTGGGGGGCTCCAAGAGACCCAGTACTTC.

This chain joins TRBV5-6 and TRBJ1-1, with D uncertain. Germline V lookup: CDR1 SGHDT, CDR2 YYEEEE. Trimming removed 1 base at V and 0 bases at J, with 10 bases between. The CDR3 sequence is 15 residues long. The CDR3 reads CASSLHTAMNTEAFF. The CDR3 DNA sequence: TGTGCCAGCAGCTTGCACACAGCCATGAACACTGAAGCTTTCTTT.